The 21 T cell receptor beta chains in this list originate from one sample, sequenced in a study of cytomegalovirus exposure and HLA in healthy donors. The PCR employed 60 Vbeta primers together with 13 Jbeta primers. Sequencing used immunoSEQ multiplex PCR; TCRdb keeps in-frame clones, though not all of them. The sample has fewer than 250,000 clones, over 75% seen once; the top ten hold approximately 2%. Sequenced sample: PBMCs. These receptors were obtained from a male donor in good health and CMV-seronegative.

The V call is TRBV27, the J call TRBJ1-1; TRBD1 might be the D (5 bases). Germline CDR1 reads MNHEY; CDR2 reads SMNVEV (reference sequence). V was cut by 3 bases and J by 8 bases, with 16 bases left in between. The CDR3 contains 14 residues. The CDR3 spells CASSFAEGTREAFF. CDR3 bases: TGTGCCAGCAGTTTCGCGGAGGGGACTAGGGAAGCTTTCTTT.

This clone was picked up a small number of times. The chain links TRBV7-3 to TRBJ2-7, with TRBD2 matching 12 bases. This CDR3 has 16 amino acids. Germline-derived CDR1 and CDR2 are SGHTA and FQGTGA. V dropped 5 bases and J dropped 7; count of bases not matched to a gene: 12. The CDR3 coding sequence is TGTGCCAGCAGCCCGAACCGACTAGCGGGAGAGTCGGAGCAGTACTTC. Its translation: CASSPNRLAGESEQYF. The whole variable domain, remainder taken from reference TRBV7-3 and TRBJ2-7, is GAGVSQTPSNKVTEKGKYVELRCDPISGHTALYWYRQSLGQGPEFLIYFQGTGAADDSGLPNDRFFAVRPEGSVSTLKIQRTERGDSAVYLCASSPNRLAGESEQYFGPGTRLTVT.

The chain has TRBV25-1 and TRBJ1-1; 8 nucleotides align to TRBD1. V lost 6 bases and J lost 2; bases outside the gene matches: 5. The CDR3 is 14 amino acids. Germline lookup yields CDR1 MGHDK and CDR2 SYGVNS. CDR3 loop: CASRGDRTNTEAFF. As DNA, the CDR3 is TGTGCCAGCAGGGGGGACAGGACTAACACTGAAGCTTTCTTT.

The chain couples TRBV5-6 to TRBJ2-2, with TRBD1 matching over 8 bases. V was clipped by 1 base and J by 4 bases; unmatched bases: 6. Per germline, CDR1 SGHDT and CDR2 YYEEEE. The CDR3 totals 16 residues. The CDR3 spells CASSLRQGYVTGELFF. The DNA for the CDR3 is TGTGCCAGCAGCTTGAGACAGGGGTATGTCACCGGGGAGCTGTTTTTT.

The chain is built from TRBV28 and TRBJ2-1; 8 positions match TRBD1. Looked up from germline, CDR1 is MDHEN and CDR2 is SYDVKM. The CDR3 is made up of 15 amino acids. V dropped 6 bases and J dropped 2; count of bases not matched to a gene: 6. The CDR3 coding sequence is TGTGCCAGCAGACCGGGACAGGAGCCCTACAATGAGCAGTTCTTC. It translates to CASRPGQEPYNEQFF. Supplemented by reference TRBV28 and TRBJ2-1, the full variable domain reads DVKVTQSSRYLVKRTGEKVFLECVQDMDHENMFWYRQDPGLGLRLIYFSYDVKMKEKGDIPEGYSVSREKKERFSLILESASTNQTSMYLCASRPGQEPYNEQFFGPGTRLTVL.

CDR3 bases: TGTGCCAGCAGCTTGGAGGGCCTTAGCACAGATACGCAGTATTTT. Translating it yields CASSLEGLSTDTQYF. The rearrangement joins TRBV7-3 to TRBJ2-3; TRBD2 might be the D (6 bases). Trimming pared 3 bases from V and 0 bases from J, leaving 10 bases between. Germline V gene lookup returns CDR1 SGHTA and CDR2 FQGTGA. The CDR3 length is 15 residues.

The chain has TRBV29-1 and TRBJ2-1, with D perhaps matching TRBD2 (5 bases). This CDR3 region has 11 residues. Per germline, CDR1 SQVTM and CDR2 ANQGSEA. Trimming took off 7 bases at V and 3 bases at J, with 7 bases between the two ends. CDR3 sequence: CSADFYNEQFF. DNA of the CDR3: TGCAGCGCGGACTTCTACAATGAGCAGTTCTTC.

The CDR3 loop reads CASSYAADNGYTF. CDR3 bases: TGTGCCAGCAGTTACGCGGCTGATAATGGCTACACCTTC. V is TRBV6-6 and J is TRBJ1-2; D gene ambiguous. CDR3 length: 13 residues. Germline V gives CDR1 MNHNY, CDR2 SVGAGI (reference sequence). Trimming cost V 2 bases and J 6 bases, with 10 bases left between them.

About this clone: The junction shows a germline mismatch at one end, possibly a read error. The chain couples TRBV7-9 to TRBJ2-7, with D possibly TRBD2 on 6 matching bases. The CDR3 loop spans 17 amino acids. Germline V gene lookup returns CDR1 SEHNR and CDR2 FQNEAQ (reference sequence). The CDR3, as DNA: TGTTCCAGCAGCACTAGCAGGTGGGGAGTCTTAAGCTACGAGCAGTACTTC. Translating gives CSSSTSRWGVLSYEQYF.

Comment on this clone: The junction shows a germline mismatch at one end, possibly a read error. The chain employs TRBV30 and TRBJ1-5; 9 bases match TRBD1. Germline lookup yields CDR1 GTSNPN and CDR2 SVGIG (reference sequence). CDR3 length: 14 residues. CDR3 coding DNA: TGTACCTGGAGTACAGGGACAGGGACTCAGCCCCAGCATTTT. This sequence encodes CTWSTGTGTQPQHF.

V gene TRBV23-1 combines with J gene TRBJ2-5; D may be TRBD2 (5 bases). TRBV23-1 is an open reading frame whose function is uncertain. V dropped 1 base and J dropped 5 bases, with 11 bases sitting between them. The CDR3 contains 14 residues. The CDR3 region has the DNA TGCGCCAGCAGTCAATTCCGGGGTAGTGAGACCCAGTACTTC. Translation: CASSQFRGSETQYF.

This clone showed up just once. The chain employs TRBV5-1 and TRBJ1-1; possible D gene TRBD1, 6 bases. This CDR3 is 15 amino acids long. V lost 4 bases to trimming and J lost 2 bases, with 15 bases between them. Germline V gene data show CDR1 as SGHRS and CDR2 as YFSETQ. The CDR3 coding sequence is TGCGCCAGCAGCGGGGGGGGGCATCCCAACACTGAAGCTTTCTTT. Amino acids: CASSGGGHPNTEAFF.

The rearrangement uses TRBV5-1 and TRBJ2-7, with 9 bases matching TRBD1. V shed 5 bases and J 2 bases; nucleotides not matched to a gene: 5. CDR3 length: 14 amino acids. Germline CDR1 and CDR2: SGHRS and YFSETQ. The CDR3 reads CASRPDRGTYEQYF. Written as DNA, the CDR3 is TGCGCCAGCAGACCGGACAGGGGTACCTACGAGCAGTACTTC.

V and J are TRBV7-8 and TRBJ2-7, with D possibly matching TRBD1 (5 bases). Germline V CDR1 and CDR2: SGHVS, FQNEAQ. V was trimmed by 2 bases and J by 4 bases, leaving 15 bases between them. The CDR3 is made up of 15 amino acids. The CDR3 region is CASSLRVGVGYEQYF. CDR3 in DNA: TGTGCCAGCAGCTTAAGGGTAGGGGTAGGGTACGAGCAGTACTTC.

The chain has TRBV18 and TRBJ2-7, with TRBD2 matching 7 bases. V was clipped by 2 bases and J by 6 bases; unmatched bases: 4. CDR3 length: 13 residues. Germline CDR1 KGHSH, CDR2 LQKENI. The CDR3 coding sequence is TGTGCCAGCTCACCAAAAGGGGAGGGCGAGCAGTACTTC. Translation gives CASSPKGEGEQYF.

The chain is built from TRBV7-8 and TRBJ2-3; D possibly corresponds to TRBD2 (6 bases). Germline loops: CDR1 SGHVS, CDR2 FQNEAQ. V lost 5 bases to trimming and J lost 0 bases, with 12 bases between them. The CDR3 runs to 15 residues. The CDR3 loop reads CASSPLAASTDTQYF. The CDR3 nucleotides are TGTGCCAGCAGCCCCTTAGCGGCTAGCACAGATACGCAGTATTTT.

The sample holds a few counts of this clone. The chain joins TRBV11-2 to TRBJ1-1, with D hard to call. Per germline, CDR1 SGHAT and CDR2 FQNNGV. This CDR3 is built from 12 residues. The ends were cut back, 5 bases at V and 6 bases at J, with 10 bases in the middle. For the CDR3, the DNA is TGTGCCAGCAGCGAGGTTGGAGCTGAAGCTTTCTTT. Its translation: CASSEVGAEAFF.

The chain combines TRBV28 with TRBJ1-3; a possible D gene is TRBD1 (5 bases). Trimming removed 3 bases at V and 2 bases at J, with 11 bases between. CDR1 and CDR2 from the germline V gene are MDHEN and SYDVKM. This CDR3 region has 15 residues. The CDR3 loop reads CASSFAGAPGNTIYF. The DNA for the CDR3 is TGTGCCAGCAGTTTTGCTGGGGCGCCTGGAAACACCATATATTTT. The full variable domain, with the rest looked up from reference TRBV28 and TRBJ1-3, is DVKVTQSSRYLVKRTGEKVFLECVQDMDHENMFWYRQDPGLGLRLIYFSYDVKMKEKGDIPEGYSVSREKKERFSLILESASTNQTSMYLCASSFAGAPGNTIYFGEGSWLTVV.

This clone has only a few counts. J is TRBJ1-6 and V is TRBV30, with unresolved D. The germline V gene has CDR1 GTSNPN and CDR2 SVGIG (reference sequence). With 0 bases removed from V and 7 bases from J, the gap between germline ends came to 10 bases. CDR3 length: 14 residues. The CDR3, as DNA: TGTGCCTGGAGTGTACTAGGATCCAATTCACCCCTCCACTTT. Residues: CAWSVLGSNSPLHF.

This chain connects TRBV7-9 to TRBJ1-1; maybe TRBD1 (6 bases). There are 12 residues in the CDR3. V was trimmed by 11 bases and J by 0 bases, leaving 10 bases between them. CDR1 SEHNR and CDR2 FQNEAQ come from the germline V gene (reference sequence). CDR3: CAQGTMNTEAFF. CDR3 sequence (DNA): TGTGCCCAGGGGACCATGAACACTGAAGCTTTCTTT.

The chain is built from TRBV6-1 and TRBJ1-2; 9 bases map to TRBD1. After removal of 2 bases from V and 7 bases from J, the junction contained 5 bases not matched to a gene. From germline, CDR1 is MNHNS and CDR2 SASEGT. The CDR3 loop spans 14 amino acids. The CDR3 region is CASSEHRGLGGYTF. The CDR3 DNA sequence: TGTGCCAGCAGTGAACACAGGGGGCTCGGTGGCTACACCTTC.